The 4 T cell receptor beta chains presented below share a single source sample, sequenced in a study of cytomegalovirus exposure and HLA in healthy donors. PCR amplification relied on 60 Vbeta primers (plus 13 Jbeta primers). Assay: immunoSEQ multiplex PCR; the TCRdb copy retains only in-frame clones and omits some. This sample has under 250,000 clones, with around 73% found just once. Sequenced input: PBMCs. Receptors originate from a male donor in good health and CMV-seronegative.

The CDR3 coding sequence is TGTGCCAGCTCACAGACAGGGGACGGCTCAGATACGCAGTATTTT. Amino acid sequence: CASSQTGDGSDTQYF. The chain recombines TRBV18 with TRBJ2-3, with 8 positions matching TRBD1. The junction had 7 bases not matched to a gene; V was cut back by 4 bases and J by 4 bases. CDR1 and CDR2 (germline): KGHSH, LQKENI. The CDR3 spans 15 residues.

The chain carries TRBV15 and TRBJ2-7; 8 nucleotides agree with TRBD2. The CDR3 extends over 15 amino acids. Per germline, CDR1 LNHNV and CDR2 YYDKDF (reference sequence). V was pared by 9 bases and J by 0 bases, with 10 bases of the junction left unmatched. CDR3 in DNA: TGTGCCACAAGGAAGAGCGGGAGCTTCTCCTACGAGCAGTACTTC. Amino acids: CATRKSGSFSYEQYF.

The V gene is TRBV6-4, the J gene TRBJ2-1, with 10 bases lining up with TRBD2. The CDR3 sequence is 13 residues long. V lost 5 bases, J lost 9 bases, and 4 bases stayed unmatched. Per the germline V gene, CDR1 is MRHNA and CDR2 is SNTAGT. The CDR3 loop reads CASSPGTSVEQFF. The DNA for the CDR3 is TGTGCCAGCAGTCCCGGGACTAGCGTTGAGCAGTTCTTC.

This clone has only a few counts. CDR3 sequence: CASNGQGGTEAFF. For the CDR3, the DNA is TGTGCCAGCAATGGGCAGGGTGGGACTGAAGCTTTCTTT. This rearrangement joins TRBV6-5 to TRBJ1-1; tentative D call: TRBD1 (5 bases). From germline, CDR1 is MNHEY and CDR2 SVGAGI. The ends were cut back, 7 bases at V and 5 bases at J, with 14 bases in the middle. The CDR3 is 13 residues long.